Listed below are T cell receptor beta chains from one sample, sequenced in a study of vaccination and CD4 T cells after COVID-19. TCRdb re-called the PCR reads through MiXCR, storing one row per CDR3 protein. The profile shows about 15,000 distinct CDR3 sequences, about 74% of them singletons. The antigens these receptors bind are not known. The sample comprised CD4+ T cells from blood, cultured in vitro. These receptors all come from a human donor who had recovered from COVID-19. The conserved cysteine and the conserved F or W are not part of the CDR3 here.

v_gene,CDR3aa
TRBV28,ASSLGGGLNTEAF
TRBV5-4,ASSQTQGAQETQY
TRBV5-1,ASSSRTGAYNEQF
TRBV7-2,ASSLGGSNIQY
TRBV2,ASSEYSGRPDEQY
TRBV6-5,ASSYSTGGGYT
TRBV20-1,SVWSSTRTDTQY
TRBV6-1,ASSDSAGSGANVLT
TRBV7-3,ASSKGGLYGYT
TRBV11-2,ASSLELAGPTDTQY
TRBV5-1,ASSLVYGGPYEQY
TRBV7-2,ASSPKYRGAGAGNTIY
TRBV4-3,ASSQERTNLPNYGYT
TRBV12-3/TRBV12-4,ASTPDRVGNSPLH
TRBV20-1,SAEQGSTDTQY
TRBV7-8,ASSYARGAQY
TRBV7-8,ASSYLERAGSRRTPGELF
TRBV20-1,SARRDWADTEAF
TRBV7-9,ASSSSLQGFNGYT
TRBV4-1,ASSRGTGANNEQF
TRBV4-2,ASSQERNTEAF
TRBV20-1,SATHGFVAKNIQY
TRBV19,ATRQSMNTEAF
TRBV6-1,ASSERAGATDTIY
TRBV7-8,ASSLGSQGGYGYT
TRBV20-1,SVSYWNSNQPQH
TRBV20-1,SARRPTNEKLF
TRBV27,ASTLTGLAGELF
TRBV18,ASSPPVNRGYGYT
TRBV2,ASSGVSPNQPQH
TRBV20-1,SARPKTGVITGELF
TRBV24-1,ATSESGTDTQY